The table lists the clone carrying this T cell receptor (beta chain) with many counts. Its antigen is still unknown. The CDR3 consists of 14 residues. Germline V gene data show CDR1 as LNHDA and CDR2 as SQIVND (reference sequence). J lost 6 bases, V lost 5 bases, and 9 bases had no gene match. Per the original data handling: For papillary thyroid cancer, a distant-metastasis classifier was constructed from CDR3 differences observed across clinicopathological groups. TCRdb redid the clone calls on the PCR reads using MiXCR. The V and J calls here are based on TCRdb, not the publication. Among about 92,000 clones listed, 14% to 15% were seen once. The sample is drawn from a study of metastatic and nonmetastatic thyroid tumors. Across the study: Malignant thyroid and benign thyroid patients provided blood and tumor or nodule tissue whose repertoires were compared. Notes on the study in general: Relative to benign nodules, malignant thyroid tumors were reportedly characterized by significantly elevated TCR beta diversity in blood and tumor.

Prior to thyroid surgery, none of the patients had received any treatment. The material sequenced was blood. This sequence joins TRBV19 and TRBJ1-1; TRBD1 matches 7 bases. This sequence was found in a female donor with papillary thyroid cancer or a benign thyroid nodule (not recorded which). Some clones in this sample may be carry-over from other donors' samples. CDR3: CASSFGTDSSEAFF. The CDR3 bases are TGTGCCAGTAGTTTCGGGACAGATTCGTCTGAAGCTTTCTTT.